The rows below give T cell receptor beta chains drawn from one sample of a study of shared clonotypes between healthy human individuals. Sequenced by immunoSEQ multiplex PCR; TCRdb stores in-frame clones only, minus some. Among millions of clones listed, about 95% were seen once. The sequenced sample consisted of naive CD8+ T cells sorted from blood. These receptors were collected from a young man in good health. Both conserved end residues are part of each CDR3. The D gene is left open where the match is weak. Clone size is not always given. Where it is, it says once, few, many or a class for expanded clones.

DNA: TGTGCCAGCAGCGTAGGGGGGTCTACCTACGAGCAGTACTTC
CDR3: CASSVGGSTYEQYF
size: NA
V: TRBV9
D: NA
J: TRBJ2-7

DNA: TGTGCCAGCAGCCCAATGGTTAGCGCCGAGCAGTACTTC
CDR3: CASSPMVSAEQYF
size: NA
V: TRBV11-2
D: NA
J: TRBJ2-7

DNA: TGTGCCTGGAGTAAAGATGTGTCGGGACCTGAAGCTTTCTTT
CDR3: CAWSKDVSGPEAFF
size: NA
V: TRBV30
D: NA
J: TRBJ1-1

DNA: TGTGCCAGCAGCTCCCTCGCTAGGGGCAGGTCTAACGAAAAACTGTTTTTT
CDR3: CASSSLARGRSNEKLFF
size: once
V: TRBV7-9
D: NA
J: TRBJ1-4

DNA: TGTGCCAGCTCAATGACAGGGGGGAGGAATCAGCCCCAGCATTTT
CDR3: CASSMTGGRNQPQHF
size: NA
V: TRBV18
D: TRBD1
J: TRBJ1-5

DNA: TGCGCCAGCAGCCTTCGGACAGGGCCCGTGTCTGAAGCTTTCTTT
CDR3: CASSLRTGPVSEAFF
size: NA
V: TRBV4-1
D: TRBD1
J: TRBJ1-1

DNA: TGTGCCAGCAGCTGGGGACAGACCCAAGAGACCCAGTACTTC
CDR3: CASSWGQTQETQYF
size: NA
V: TRBV5-4
D: TRBD1
J: TRBJ2-5

DNA: TGTGCCAGCAGCTTAAGGGAGTCAGTAGCGGGAGTTGGGCCAGATACGCAGTATTTT
CDR3: CASSLRESVAGVGPDTQYF
size: NA
V: TRBV11-2
D: TRBD2
J: TRBJ2-3

DNA: TGTGCCAGCAGTTTAGAGCCCATCTACAATGAGCAGTTCTTC
CDR3: CASSLEPIYNEQFF
size: NA
V: TRBV27
D: NA
J: TRBJ2-1

DNA: TGTGCCAGCAGCCCAGGGGGGATTAATCAGCCCCAGCATTTT
CDR3: CASSPGGINQPQHF
size: NA
V: TRBV7-6
D: TRBD1
J: TRBJ1-5

DNA: TGTGCCAGCAGCCCTACCGATGACAGCCTTTATGGCTACACCTTC
CDR3: CASSPTDDSLYGYTF
size: NA
V: TRBV4-2
D: NA
J: TRBJ1-2

DNA: TGTGCCAGCAGTCTCGGGACTAGCGGGTCGCATGAGCAGTTCTTC
CDR3: CASSLGTSGSHEQFF
size: NA
V: TRBV6-5
D: TRBD2
J: TRBJ2-1

DNA: TGCGCCAGCAGACACAGCATACAGGGTAATGAAAAACTGTTTTTT
CDR3: CASRHSIQGNEKLFF
size: NA
V: TRBV4-3
D: NA
J: TRBJ1-4

DNA: TGTGCCAGTAGTGAAGGGGTAACCTACGAGCAGTACTTC
CDR3: CASSEGVTYEQYF
size: NA
V: TRBV19
D: NA
J: TRBJ2-7

DNA: TGTGCCAGCAGCTACCTTAGCGGGGGGAGTGAGACCCAGTACTTC
CDR3: CASSYLSGGSETQYF
size: NA
V: TRBV13
D: TRBD2
J: TRBJ2-5

DNA: TGTGCCAGCAGGGTTCTCCAGACCGGGGAGCTGTTTTTT
CDR3: CASRVLQTGELFF
size: NA
V: TRBV27
D: NA
J: TRBJ2-2

DNA: TGTGCCAGCAGTTTAATAGGAGTGACAGATACCGATGAGCAGTTCTTC
CDR3: CASSLIGVTDTDEQFF
size: NA
V: TRBV27
D: NA
J: TRBJ2-1

DNA: TGCGCCAGCAGCGTCGACAGGGGATACGACGAGCAGTACTTC
CDR3: CASSVDRGYDEQYF
size: NA
V: TRBV5-1
D: TRBD1
J: TRBJ2-7

DNA: TGTGCCAGCAGCTTACCAGGGGGGTATGGAGTTGAGCAGTTCTTC
CDR3: CASSLPGGYGVEQFF
size: once
V: TRBV7-6
D: NA
J: TRBJ2-1

DNA: TGCGCCAGCAGCCCCCTTTTTCAGGGGAACAATGAGCAGTTCTTC
CDR3: CASSPLFQGNNEQFF
size: NA
V: TRBV4-3
D: NA
J: TRBJ2-1

DNA: TGTGCCAGCAGTTCCGGCCAGATTGGCAATCAGCCCCAGCATTTT
CDR3: CASSSGQIGNQPQHF
size: NA
V: TRBV27
D: NA
J: TRBJ1-5

DNA: TGTGCCAGCAGCTTAGAAACCAGCGGGAGTTGGGACACCGGGGAGCTGTTTTTT
CDR3: CASSLETSGSWDTGELFF
size: NA
V: TRBV7-6
D: TRBD2
J: TRBJ2-2

DNA: TGTGCCAGCACCCTCAGGTCTGCCTACGAGCAGTACTTC
CDR3: CASTLRSAYEQYF
size: NA
V: TRBV11-2
D: NA
J: TRBJ2-7

DNA: TGTGCCAGCAGCTTAAGCCCTCTGTCAGTAGGCTACGAGCAGTACTTC
CDR3: CASSLSPLSVGYEQYF
size: once
V: TRBV7-8
D: NA
J: TRBJ2-7

DNA: TGTGCCTGTAACAGGGGCGGTGTTGTAGAGACCCAGTACTTC
CDR3: CACNRGGVVETQYF
size: NA
V: TRBV6-1
D: TRBD1
J: TRBJ2-5

DNA: TGTGCCTGGAGTGCCCCCGGGCCCGGCCTCCCTTATCACACCTTC
CDR3: CAWSAPGPGLPYHTF
size: NA
V: TRBV30
D: NA
J: TRBJ1-2

DNA: TGTGCCAGCAGCTACTGGACAGGCGGAGGAGGGGAGACCCAGTACTTC
CDR3: CASSYWTGGGGETQYF
size: NA
V: TRBV7-8
D: NA
J: TRBJ2-5

DNA: TGTGCTAGTGGTTTGGTACCAGGAGATCAGCCCCAGCATTTT
CDR3: CASGLVPGDQPQHF
size: NA
V: TRBV12-5
D: NA
J: TRBJ1-5

DNA: TGTGCCAGCAGTGAACCCTGGGAGGAGGTGGCTTTCTTT
CDR3: CASSEPWEEVAFF
size: NA
V: TRBV6-1
D: NA
J: TRBJ1-1

DNA: TGTGCCAGCAGTCAAGGGCCCGCCTCAGCTTTCTTT
CDR3: CASSQGPASAFF
size: NA
V: TRBV6-1
D: NA
J: TRBJ1-1

DNA: TGCGCCAGCAGCCAAGCGAGTAGGGGCTACAATGAGCAGTTCTTC
CDR3: CASSQASRGYNEQFF
size: once
V: TRBV4-1
D: NA
J: TRBJ2-1

DNA: TGTGCCAGCAGTTACGATGGGGGGATTCAAGAGACCCAGTACTTC
CDR3: CASSYDGGIQETQYF
size: NA
V: TRBV6-5
D: NA
J: TRBJ2-5

DNA: TGTGCCAGCAGTTACGCCTCCCGGCTCTACGAGCAGTACTTC
CDR3: CASSYASRLYEQYF
size: NA
V: TRBV6-5
D: NA
J: TRBJ2-7

DNA: TGTGCCAGCAACGGACAGACCTACGAGCAGTACTTC
CDR3: CASNGQTYEQYF
size: NA
V: TRBV2
D: NA
J: TRBJ2-7

DNA: TGTGCCAGCAGCTCCCACCCCAGGGATGTTTGGGTGAACACTGAAGCTTTCTTT
CDR3: CASSSHPRDVWVNTEAFF
size: NA
V: TRBV5-6
D: NA
J: TRBJ1-1

DNA: TGTGCCAGCTCTTCCCCCTACGAGCAGTACTTC
CDR3: CASSSPYEQYF
size: NA
V: TRBV5-6
D: NA
J: TRBJ2-7

DNA: TGTGCCAGCAGTGTTTACGGGGAGGGGGGTGAAGCTTTCTTT
CDR3: CASSVYGEGGEAFF
size: once
V: TRBV2
D: NA
J: TRBJ1-1

DNA: TGTGCCTGGAGGCCCCGGGACAGGGGTCATGGCTACACCTTC
CDR3: CAWRPRDRGHGYTF
size: NA
V: TRBV30
D: TRBD1
J: TRBJ1-2

DNA: TGCGCCAGCAGCTTGTGGGGCACCGGGGAGCTGTTTTTT
CDR3: CASSLWGTGELFF
size: NA
V: TRBV5-1
D: NA
J: TRBJ2-2

DNA: TGTGCCAGCCAGAAGGCCGGGACAGATAACACTGAAGCTTTCTTT
CDR3: CASQKAGTDNTEAFF
size: once
V: TRBV5-8
D: TRBD1
J: TRBJ1-1

DNA: TGTGCCAGCATCAAGTCCGGGTCTGGGGCCAACGTCCTGACTTTC
CDR3: CASIKSGSGANVLTF
size: NA
V: TRBV28
D: NA
J: TRBJ2-6

DNA: TGTGCCAGCAGCACCCTCCGGGCCAGGGGGGACGAGCAGTACTTC
CDR3: CASSTLRARGDEQYF
size: NA
V: TRBV14
D: NA
J: TRBJ2-7

DNA: TGTGCCAGCAGTTCGAAGCGGGAGGGTGTAGAGACCCAGTACTTC
CDR3: CASSSKREGVETQYF
size: once
V: TRBV6-5
D: TRBD2
J: TRBJ2-5

DNA: TGCGCCAGCAGCTCAGAGAACACTGAAGCTTTCTTT
CDR3: CASSSENTEAFF
size: NA
V: TRBV4-1
D: NA
J: TRBJ1-1

DNA: TGTGCCAGCAGCTTAGGGACTAGCGGGAGGACAGATACGCAGTATTTT
CDR3: CASSLGTSGRTDTQYF
size: NA
V: TRBV13
D: TRBD2
J: TRBJ2-3

DNA: TGTGCCTGGAGTGTCACGATTTACAATGAGCAGTTCTTC
CDR3: CAWSVTIYNEQFF
size: NA
V: TRBV30
D: NA
J: TRBJ2-1

DNA: TGTGCCAGCAGTGAATGGCTAGCGGGAGTAAAGGACAATGAGCAGTTCTTC
CDR3: CASSEWLAGVKDNEQFF
size: NA
V: TRBV6-1
D: TRBD2
J: TRBJ2-1

DNA: TGTGCCAGCAGCAAGATCGCTAGCACAGATACGCAGTATTTT
CDR3: CASSKIASTDTQYF
size: NA
V: TRBV27
D: NA
J: TRBJ2-3

DNA: TGTGCCAGCAGTAACCGGGGAGGAGGAAACACCATATATTTT
CDR3: CASSNRGGGNTIYF
size: NA
V: TRBV2
D: NA
J: TRBJ1-3

DNA: TGTGCCAGCAGCCTAAGACCTGACATTCAGTACTTC
CDR3: CASSLRPDIQYF
size: NA
V: TRBV7-9
D: NA
J: TRBJ2-4

DNA: TGTGCCAGCAGCTTTGGGTCCGGAAACACCATATATTTT
CDR3: CASSFGSGNTIYF
size: NA
V: TRBV13
D: NA
J: TRBJ1-3

DNA: TGTGCCAGCAGTTCCCAGGCAGATACGCAGTATTTT
CDR3: CASSSQADTQYF
size: NA
V: TRBV27
D: NA
J: TRBJ2-3

DNA: TGTGCCAGCAGTTACTTACAGGAAGGGAATCAGCCCCAGCATTTT
CDR3: CASSYLQEGNQPQHF
size: NA
V: TRBV6-6
D: NA
J: TRBJ1-5

DNA: TGTGCCAGCAGTGACCCAGGGTTTGACACCGGGGAGCTGTTTTTT
CDR3: CASSDPGFDTGELFF
size: NA
V: TRBV6-1
D: NA
J: TRBJ2-2

DNA: TGTGCCAGCAGCATGGGACTAGCGTCCACAGATACGCAGTATTTT
CDR3: CASSMGLASTDTQYF
size: NA
V: TRBV13
D: TRBD2
J: TRBJ2-3

DNA: TGTGCCAGCAGTGGGGGGACAGCAGGTGGATACGAGCAGTACTTC
CDR3: CASSGGTAGGYEQYF
size: NA
V: TRBV6-1
D: TRBD1
J: TRBJ2-7

DNA: TGTGCCAGTAGTCAACTCAGGGTCCCGTGGGGCACTGAAGCTTTCTTT
CDR3: CASSQLRVPWGTEAFF
size: NA
V: TRBV19
D: NA
J: TRBJ1-1

DNA: TGTGCCAGCAGCTTAGAGGGCAGTGATTCACCCCTCCACTTT
CDR3: CASSLEGSDSPLHF
size: NA
V: TRBV11-2
D: NA
J: TRBJ1-6

DNA: TGTGCCAGCAGCTTAGGACAGGGAGGTAATGAAAAACTGTTTTTT
CDR3: CASSLGQGGNEKLFF
size: NA
V: TRBV7-8
D: TRBD1
J: TRBJ1-4

DNA: TGTGCCAGCATCCCCCAAACCGAGGACAGGCGGTACTTC
CDR3: CASIPQTEDRRYF
size: once
V: TRBV6-1
D: TRBD1
J: TRBJ2-7